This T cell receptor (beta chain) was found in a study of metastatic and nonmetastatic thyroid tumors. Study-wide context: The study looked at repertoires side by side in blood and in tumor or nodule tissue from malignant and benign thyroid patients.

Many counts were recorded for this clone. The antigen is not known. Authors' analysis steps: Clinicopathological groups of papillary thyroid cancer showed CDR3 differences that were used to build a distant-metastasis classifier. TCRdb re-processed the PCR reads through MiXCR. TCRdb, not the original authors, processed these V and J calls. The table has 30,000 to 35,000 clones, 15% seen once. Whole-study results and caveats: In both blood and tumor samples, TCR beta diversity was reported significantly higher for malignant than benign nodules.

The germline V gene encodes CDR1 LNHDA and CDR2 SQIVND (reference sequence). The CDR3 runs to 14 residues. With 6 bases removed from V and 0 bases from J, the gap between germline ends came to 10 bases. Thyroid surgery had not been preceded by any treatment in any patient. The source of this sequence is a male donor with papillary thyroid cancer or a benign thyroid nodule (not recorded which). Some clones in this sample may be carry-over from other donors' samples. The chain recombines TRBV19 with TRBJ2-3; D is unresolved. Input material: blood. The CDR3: CASSVSASTDTQYF. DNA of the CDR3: TGTGCCAGTAGCGTGAGCGCTAGCACAGATACGCAGTATTTT.